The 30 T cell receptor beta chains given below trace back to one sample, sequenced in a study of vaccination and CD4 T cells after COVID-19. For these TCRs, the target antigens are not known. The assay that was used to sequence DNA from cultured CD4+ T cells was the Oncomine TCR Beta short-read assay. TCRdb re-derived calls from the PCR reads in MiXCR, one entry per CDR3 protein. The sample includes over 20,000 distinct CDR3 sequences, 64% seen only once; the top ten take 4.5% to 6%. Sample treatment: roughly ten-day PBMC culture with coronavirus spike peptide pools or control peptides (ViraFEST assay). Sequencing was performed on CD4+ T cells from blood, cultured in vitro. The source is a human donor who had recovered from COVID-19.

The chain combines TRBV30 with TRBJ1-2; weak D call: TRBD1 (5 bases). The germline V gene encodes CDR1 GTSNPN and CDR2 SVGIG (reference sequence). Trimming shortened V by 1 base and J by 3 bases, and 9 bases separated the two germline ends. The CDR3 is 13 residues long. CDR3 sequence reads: CAWSAGFHYGYTF. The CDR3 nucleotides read TGTGCCTGGAGTGCAGGGTTTCACTATGGCTACACCTTC.

This CDR3 is CASSFGSTSQETQYF. The CDR3 DNA follows: TGTGCCAGCAGCTTTGGCAGTACATCCCAAGAGACCCAGTACTTC. This sequence joins TRBV7-9 and TRBJ2-5; D is unclear. Trimming cost V 3 bases and J 1 base, with 12 bases left between them. Germline V CDR1 and CDR2: SEHNR, FQNEAQ (reference sequence). This CDR3 spans 15 amino acids.

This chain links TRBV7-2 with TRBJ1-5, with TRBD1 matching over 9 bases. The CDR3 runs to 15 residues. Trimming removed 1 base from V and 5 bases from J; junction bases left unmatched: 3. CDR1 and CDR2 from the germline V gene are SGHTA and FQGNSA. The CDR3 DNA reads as TGTGCCAGCAGCTTAGGGGGGACAGGGTATCAGCCCCAGCATTTT. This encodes CASSLGGTGYQPQHF.

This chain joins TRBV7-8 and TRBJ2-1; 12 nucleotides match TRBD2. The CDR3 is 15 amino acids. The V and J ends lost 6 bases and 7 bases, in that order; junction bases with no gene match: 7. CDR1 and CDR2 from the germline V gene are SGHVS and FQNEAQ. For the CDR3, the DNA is TGTGCCAGCAGTCCAAGGACTAGCGGGAATAATGAGCAGTTCTTC. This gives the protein CASSPRTSGNNEQFF.

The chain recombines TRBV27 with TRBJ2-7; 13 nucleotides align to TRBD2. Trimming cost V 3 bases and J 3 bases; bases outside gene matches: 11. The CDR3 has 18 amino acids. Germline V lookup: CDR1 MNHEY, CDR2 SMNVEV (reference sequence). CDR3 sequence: CASSFFGLAGVRHYEQYF. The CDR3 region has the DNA TGTGCCAGCAGTTTTTTCGGACTAGCGGGAGTTCGACACTACGAGCAGTACTTC.

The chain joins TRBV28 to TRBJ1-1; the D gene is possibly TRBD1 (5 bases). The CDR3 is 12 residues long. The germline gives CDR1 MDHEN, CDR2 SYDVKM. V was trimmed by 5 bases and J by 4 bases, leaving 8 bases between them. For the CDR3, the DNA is TGTGCCAGCAGTCCCAGGGTCACTGAAGCTTTCTTT. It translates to CASSPRVTEAFF.

CDR3 region: CASSFRSALGSATEAFF. CDR3 coding DNA: TGTGCCAGCAGCTTCAGATCTGCTCTCGGGTCGGCCACTGAAGCTTTCTTT. The chain couples TRBV7-2 to TRBJ1-1, with D unclear. Germline V gives CDR1 SGHTA, CDR2 FQGNSA. This CDR3 has 17 amino acids. V was pared by 3 bases and J by 4 bases, with 21 bases between.

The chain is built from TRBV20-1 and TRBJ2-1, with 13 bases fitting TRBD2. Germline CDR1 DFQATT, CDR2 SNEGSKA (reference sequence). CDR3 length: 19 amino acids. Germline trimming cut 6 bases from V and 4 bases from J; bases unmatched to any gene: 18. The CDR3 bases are TGCAGTGCGCACTCCGGACTAGCGGGAGAGGGGTACATTTACAATGAGCAGTTCTTC. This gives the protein CSAHSGLAGEGYIYNEQFF.

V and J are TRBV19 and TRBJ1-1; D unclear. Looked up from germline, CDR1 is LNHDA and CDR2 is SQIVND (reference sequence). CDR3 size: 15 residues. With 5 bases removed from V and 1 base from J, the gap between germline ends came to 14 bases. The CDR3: CASSAQVVSNTEAFF. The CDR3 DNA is TGTGCCAGTAGTGCACAAGTCGTTTCGAACACTGAAGCTTTCTTT.

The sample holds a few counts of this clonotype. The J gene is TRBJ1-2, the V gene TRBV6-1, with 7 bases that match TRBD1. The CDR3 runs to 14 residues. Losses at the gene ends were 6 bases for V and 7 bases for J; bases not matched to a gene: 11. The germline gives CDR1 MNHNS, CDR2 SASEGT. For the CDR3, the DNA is TGTGCCAGCAGCTTTTCAAGGGGGCGGAGTGGCTACACCTTC. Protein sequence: CASSFSRGRSGYTF.

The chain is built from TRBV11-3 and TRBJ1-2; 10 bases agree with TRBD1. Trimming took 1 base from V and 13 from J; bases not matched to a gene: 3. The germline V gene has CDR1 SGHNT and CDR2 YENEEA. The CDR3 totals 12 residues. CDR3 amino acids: CASSLGQGAATF. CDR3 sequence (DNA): TGTGCCAGCAGCTTAGGACAGGGGGCCGCCACCTTC.

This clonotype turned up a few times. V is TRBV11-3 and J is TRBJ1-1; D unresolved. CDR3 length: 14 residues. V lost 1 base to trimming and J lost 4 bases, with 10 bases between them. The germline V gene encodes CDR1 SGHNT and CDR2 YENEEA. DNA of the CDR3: TGTGCCAGCAGCTTAGGAAGCCTCCCCACTGAAGCTTTCTTT. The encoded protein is CASSLGSLPTEAFF.

The CDR3 bases are TGTGCCAGCAGTCCGGGGAGGGAAAATGATCAGCCCCAGCATTTT. Translated: CASSPGRENDQPQHF. The V gene is TRBV6-1, the J gene TRBJ1-5; D uncertain. Germline CDR1 is MNHNS and CDR2 is SASEGT. The V gene lost 5 bases and the J gene lost 5 bases, with 16 bases spanning the gap. The CDR3 is 15 amino acids.

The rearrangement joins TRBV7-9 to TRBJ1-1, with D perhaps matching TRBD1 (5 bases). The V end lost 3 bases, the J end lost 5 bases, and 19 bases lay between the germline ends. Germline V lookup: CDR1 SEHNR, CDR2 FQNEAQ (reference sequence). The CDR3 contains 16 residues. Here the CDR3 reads CASSFGTPLTDTEAFF. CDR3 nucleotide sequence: TGTGCCAGCAGCTTCGGGACTCCCCTTACGGATACTGAAGCTTTCTTT.

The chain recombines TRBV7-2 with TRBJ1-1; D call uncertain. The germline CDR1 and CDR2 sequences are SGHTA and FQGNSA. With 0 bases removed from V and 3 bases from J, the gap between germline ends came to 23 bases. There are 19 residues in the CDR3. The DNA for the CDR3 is TGTGCCAGCAGCTTAGCTTGGGGAACCAGGACTGTTTGGGACACTGAAGCTTTCTTT. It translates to CASSLAWGTRTVWDTEAFF. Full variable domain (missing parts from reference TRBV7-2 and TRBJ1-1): GAGVSQSPSNKVTEKGKDVELRCDPISGHTALYWYRQSLGQGLEFLIYFQGNSAPDKSGLPSDRFSAERTGGSVSTLTIQRTQQEDSAVYLCASSLAWGTRTVWDTEAFFGQGTRLTVV.

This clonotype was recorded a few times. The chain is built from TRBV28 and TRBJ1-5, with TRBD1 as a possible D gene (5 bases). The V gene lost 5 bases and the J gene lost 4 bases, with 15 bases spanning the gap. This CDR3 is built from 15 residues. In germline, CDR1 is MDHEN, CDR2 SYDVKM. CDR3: CASSPSQGLNQPQHF. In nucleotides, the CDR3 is TGTGCCAGCAGTCCCTCCCAGGGCCTAAATCAGCCCCAGCATTTT.

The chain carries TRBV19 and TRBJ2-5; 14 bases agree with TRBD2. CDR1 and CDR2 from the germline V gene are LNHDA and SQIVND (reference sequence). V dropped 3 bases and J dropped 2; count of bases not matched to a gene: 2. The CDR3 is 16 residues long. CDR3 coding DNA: TGTGCCAGTAGTATTGGGACTAGCGGGGGACAAGAGACCCAGTACTTC. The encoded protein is CASSIGTSGGQETQYF.

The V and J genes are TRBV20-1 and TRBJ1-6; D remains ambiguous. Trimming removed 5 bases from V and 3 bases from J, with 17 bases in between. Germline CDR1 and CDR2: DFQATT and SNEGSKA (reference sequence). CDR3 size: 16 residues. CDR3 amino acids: CSAAKARTFYNSPLHF. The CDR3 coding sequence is TGCAGTGCTGCAAAAGCAAGGACTTTCTATAATTCACCCCTCCACTTT.

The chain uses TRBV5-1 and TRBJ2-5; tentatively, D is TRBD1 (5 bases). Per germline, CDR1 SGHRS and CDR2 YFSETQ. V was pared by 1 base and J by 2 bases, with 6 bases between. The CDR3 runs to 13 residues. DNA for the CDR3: TGCGCCAGCAGCTTGAACAGGCAAGAGACCCAGTACTTC. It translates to CASSLNRQETQYF.

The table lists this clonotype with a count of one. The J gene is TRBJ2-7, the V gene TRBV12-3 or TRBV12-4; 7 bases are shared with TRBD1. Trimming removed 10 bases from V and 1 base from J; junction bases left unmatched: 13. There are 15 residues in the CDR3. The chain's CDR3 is CATPPHRGRSYEQYF. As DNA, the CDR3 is TGTGCCACCCCACCACACAGGGGACGATCCTACGAGCAGTACTTC.

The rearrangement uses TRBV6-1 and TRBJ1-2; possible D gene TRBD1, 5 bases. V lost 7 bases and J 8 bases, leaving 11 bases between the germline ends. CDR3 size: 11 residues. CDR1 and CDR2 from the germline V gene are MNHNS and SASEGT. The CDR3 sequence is CASTGVLGYTF. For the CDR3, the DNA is TGTGCCAGCACGGGGGTTCTAGGCTACACCTTC.

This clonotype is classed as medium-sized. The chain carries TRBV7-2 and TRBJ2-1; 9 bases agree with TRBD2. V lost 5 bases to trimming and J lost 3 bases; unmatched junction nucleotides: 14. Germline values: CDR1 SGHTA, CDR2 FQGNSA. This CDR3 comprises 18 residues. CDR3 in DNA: TGTGCCAGCAGCCCCGCCTCGGGACTAGCCCGGAGCTACAATGAGCAGTTCTTC. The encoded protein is CASSPASGLARSYNEQFF.

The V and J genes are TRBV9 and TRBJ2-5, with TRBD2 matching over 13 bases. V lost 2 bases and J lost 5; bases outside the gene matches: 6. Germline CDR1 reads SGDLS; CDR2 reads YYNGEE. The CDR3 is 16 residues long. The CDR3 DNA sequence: TGTGCCAGCAGCGTCACTAGCGGGAGGGTCCAGGAGACCCAGTACTTC. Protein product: CASSVTSGRVQETQYF.

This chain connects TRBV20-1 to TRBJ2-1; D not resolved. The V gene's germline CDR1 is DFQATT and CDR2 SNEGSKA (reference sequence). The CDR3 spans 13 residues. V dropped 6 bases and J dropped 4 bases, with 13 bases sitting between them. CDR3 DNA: TGCAGTGCAGAAAGGGTCCTGTACAATGAGCAGTTCTTC. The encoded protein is CSAERVLYNEQFF.

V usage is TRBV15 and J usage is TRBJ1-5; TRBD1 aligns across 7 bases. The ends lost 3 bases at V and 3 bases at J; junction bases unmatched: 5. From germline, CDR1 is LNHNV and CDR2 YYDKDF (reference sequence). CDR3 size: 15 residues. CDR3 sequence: CATSSLDRINQPQHF. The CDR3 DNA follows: TGTGCCACCAGCAGCCTGGACAGGATCAATCAGCCCCAGCATTTT. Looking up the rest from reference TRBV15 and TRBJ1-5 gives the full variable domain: DAMVIQNPRYQVTQFGKPVTLSCSQTLNHNVMYWYQQKSSQAPKLLFHYYDKDFNNEADTPDNFQSRRPNTSFCFLDIRSPGLGDTAMYLCATSSLDRINQPQHFGDGTRLSIL.

DNA of the CDR3: TGTGCCAGCAGCTCCCAGGTGGCAGATACGCAGTATTTT. Its protein product is CASSSQVADTQYF. This rearrangement joins TRBV13 to TRBJ2-3; D unclear. Germline loops: CDR1 PRHDT, CDR2 FYEKMQ (reference sequence). V lost 4 bases and J lost 4, with 9 bases in between. The CDR3 totals 13 residues.

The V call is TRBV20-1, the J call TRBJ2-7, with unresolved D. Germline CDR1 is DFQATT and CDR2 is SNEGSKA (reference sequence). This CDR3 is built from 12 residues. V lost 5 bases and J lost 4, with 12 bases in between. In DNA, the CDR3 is TGCAGTGCTTTACAAGGAACATACGAGCAGTACTTC. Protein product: CSALQGTYEQYF.

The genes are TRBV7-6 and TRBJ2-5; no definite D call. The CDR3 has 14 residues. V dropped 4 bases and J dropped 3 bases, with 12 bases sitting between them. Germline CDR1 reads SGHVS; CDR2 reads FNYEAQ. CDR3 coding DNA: TGTGCCAGCAGCTCGTTCCCCGAAGAAGAGACCCAGTACTTC. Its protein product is CASSSFPEEETQYF.

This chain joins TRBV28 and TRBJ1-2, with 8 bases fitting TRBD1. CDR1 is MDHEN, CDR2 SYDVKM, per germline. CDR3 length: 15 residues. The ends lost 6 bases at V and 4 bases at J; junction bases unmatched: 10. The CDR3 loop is CASRTFRQGIYGYTF. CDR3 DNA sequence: TGTGCCAGCAGAACCTTTAGACAGGGGATCTATGGCTACACCTTC.

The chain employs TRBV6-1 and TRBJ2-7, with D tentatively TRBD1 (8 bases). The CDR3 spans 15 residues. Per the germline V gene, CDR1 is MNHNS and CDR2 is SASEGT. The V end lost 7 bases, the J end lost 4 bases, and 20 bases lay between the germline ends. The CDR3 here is CASTPGGTGTYEQYF. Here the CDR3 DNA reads TGTGCCAGCACCCCCGGGGGGACAGGCACTTACGAGCAGTACTTC.